This TCR beta chain emerged from a study of CD8 T cells in ankylosing spondylitis (dated by TCRdb to 2016 to 2017). In the study overall: The study set out to find disease-linked TCR variants by profiling T cell receptor beta repertoires in ankylosing spondylitis patients and healthy donors. In total, the full study cohort was made up of roughly 110 healthy donors and 25 to 30 ankylosing spondylitis patients. Peripheral blood samples were taken, and synovial fluid was additionally collected from ankylosing spondylitis patients.

V loses 4 bases at its end and J loses 6 bases; junction bases beyond the gene matches: 11. Reading the germline V gene (reference sequence) gives CDR1 LGHDT and CDR2 YNNKEL. The CDR3 numbers 15 residues from cysteine through phenylalanine. This entry keeps only the CDR3 DNA: 45 bases, framed from base 1. Sequencing was performed on an Illumina HiSeq 2500. TCR beta libraries were prepared by quantitative 5'-RACE with molecular barcodes. Regarding the original processing steps: Disease-linked TCR variants were identified with a new computational method built on a probabilistic model of VDJ rearrangement. TCRdb ran its own pipeline on the public reads, namely fastp trimming at Q25 and MiXCR clone calling, and kept in-frame beta chains. Each CDR3 protein appears once, grouped with its most common genes and DNA. The V and J calls reflect TCRdb's pipeline rather than the authors' work. Present in this sample are roughly 440,000 distinct CDR3 sequences, approximately 17% of which were seen just once. The ten largest make up approximately 1% of the sample.

This clonotype was seen once. Its antigen is not yet known. The input lacks base qualities; no much larger clone sits a single base away. A single read makes a weak case. Findings and caveats that apply to the study as a whole: Some TCR beta motif variants had previously been reported in synovial fluid and blood of reactive arthritis patients, which suggested common disease-initiation mechanisms. The disease-linked clones had a CD8+ phenotype and were found at relatively low frequencies in peripheral blood. The disease-linked clones were reported as significantly enriched in matched synovial fluid samples from ankylosing spondylitis patients. Blood from ankylosing spondylitis patients appeared to be characterized by a TCR beta motif composed of 7 to 9 highly homologous amino acid variants.

Sample: blood, either unsorted or a sorted T cell fraction (not recorded which). The rearranged segments are TRBV3-1 and TRBJ1-1; TRBD1 agrees with 7 junctional bases. The TCR comes from a male donor with ankylosing spondylitis. The nucleotide sequence reads TGTGCCAGCAGCCCGAGACAGGGATCGGTTGCTGAAGCTTTCTTT. Translation gives CASSPRQGSVAEAFF.